The clone carrying this T cell receptor (beta chain) was picked up one time. Its antigen is as yet unknown. The record originates from a study of T cell responses to AZD1222 COVID-19 vaccine. Whole-study results and caveats: Sampling captured repertoires only after the peak T cell response. Clonal diversity was possibly underestimated, and the donors were mostly white British, with more females. A rise in Spike-specific TCR breadth and depth followed two AZD1222 doses.

The assay was immunoSEQ multiplex PCR, and TCRdb's table has in-frame clones only and misses some. This repertoire shows about 180,000 clones, around 94% found once; its top ten account for about 1.5%. J gave up 3 bases and V 6 bases, and 2 bases lay outside the gene matches. The CDR3 consists of 13 residues. Germline V gene sequence: CDR1 LNHDA, CDR2 SQIVND (reference sequence). The source was peripheral blood, collected 28 days after the second AZD1222 dose. The receptor's source is an adult who received the AZD1222 COVID-19 vaccine. This chain connects TRBV19 to TRBJ1-5, with TRBD1 matching 7 bases. The CDR3 protein is CASRQGFNQPQHF. Here the CDR3 DNA reads TGTGCCAGTAGACAGGGGTTCAATCAGCCCCAGCATTTT.